The following is a T cell receptor beta chain sequence with its context. As yet, its antigen is unknown. Primers included in the PCR were 60 Vbeta and 13 Jbeta primers. Assay: immunoSEQ multiplex PCR; the TCRdb copy retains only in-frame clones and omits some. The table includes 100,000 or so clones, about 83% detected once. The data stem from a study of cytomegalovirus exposure and HLA in healthy donors. Trimming removed 0 bases from V and 3 bases from J, with 10 bases in between. The CDR3 runs to 15 residues. CDR1 SGDLS and CDR2 YYNGEE come from the germline V gene. General study points: Being indistinguishable, some V segments were excluded, TRBV6-2 and TRBV6-3 among them.

This clonotype originated in a female donor in good health and CMV-seronegative. The genes are TRBV9 and TRBJ1-3; D possibly corresponds to TRBD1 (5 bases). What was sequenced was PBMCs. CDR3 nucleotides: TGTGCCAGCAGCGTAGAAAAGGGGTTTGGAAACACCATATATTTT. It translates to CASSVEKGFGNTIYF.